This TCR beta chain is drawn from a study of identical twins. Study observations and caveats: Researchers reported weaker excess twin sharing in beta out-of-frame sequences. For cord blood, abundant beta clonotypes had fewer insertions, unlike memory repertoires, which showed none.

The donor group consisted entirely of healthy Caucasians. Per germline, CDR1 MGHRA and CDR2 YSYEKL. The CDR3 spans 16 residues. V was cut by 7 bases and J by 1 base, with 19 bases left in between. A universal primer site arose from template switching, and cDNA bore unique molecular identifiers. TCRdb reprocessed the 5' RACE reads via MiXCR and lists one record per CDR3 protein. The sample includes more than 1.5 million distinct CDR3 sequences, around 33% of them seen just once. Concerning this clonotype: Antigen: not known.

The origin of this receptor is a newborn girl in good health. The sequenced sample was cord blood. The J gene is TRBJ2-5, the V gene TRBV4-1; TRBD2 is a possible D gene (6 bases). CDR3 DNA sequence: TGCGCCAGCAAGGAGGGTGAACAGGCTACCCAAGAGACCCAGTACTTC. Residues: CASKEGEQATQETQYF.